The T cell receptor (beta chain) described here comes from a study of T cells after yellow fever vaccination. TCRdb itself ran the 5' RACE reads through MiXCR, one entry per CDR3 protein. The sample includes a few hundred thousand distinct CDR3 sequences, under 15% of them seen just once. V dropped 5 bases and J dropped 5; count of bases not matched to a gene: 10. The CDR3 totals 17 residues. The germline V gene encodes CDR1 SGHVS and CDR2 FQNEAQ. This TCR derives from a man in his late teens or twenties who received the YFV17D yellow fever vaccine. Sequences were derived from CD4+ T cells sorted from PBMCs, sampled 15 days after the yellow fever booster vaccination. This chain connects TRBV7-8 to TRBJ2-5, with 14 bases lining up with TRBD2. Here the CDR3 DNA reads TGTGCCAGCAGCCCCCAAGGACTAGCGGGGGGATGGGAGACCCAGTACTTC. Its protein product is CASSPQGLAGGWETQYF.